The clone carrying this T cell receptor beta chain was found a few times. The antigen remains undetermined. TCRdb used MiXCR to reprocess the 5' RACE reads, holding one entry per CDR3 protein. Of 350,000 to 450,000 distinct CDR3 sequences detected, roughly a sixth appear once; the ten largest clones hold 15% to 20%. The sample is drawn from a study of T cells after yellow fever vaccination. Overall study results and limits: A limited proportion of clonotypes was detected within both the CD4 and CD8 compartments. Abundant clonotypes (contaminants from the bulk population) could be present in FACS-sorted repertoires. Post-booster samples contained most primary-vaccination clones (around 96% CD4, about 90% CD8). Peaking faster, on day 5 versus 15, the secondary response was nonetheless weaker.

CDR1 is LNHNV, CDR2 YYDKDF, per germline (reference sequence). V lost 6 bases to trimming and J lost 5 bases, with 16 bases between them. This CDR3 is built from 14 residues. The sample in question was PBMCs, obtained before the yellow fever booster vaccination. This sequence originates from a man aged 18-30 years who received the YFV17D yellow fever vaccine. This chain uses TRBV15 with TRBJ2-5, with D possibly TRBD1 on 6 matching bases. CDR3 in DNA: TGTGCCACCAGGAAGGAAACAGGGACCGAGACCCAGTACTTC. It specifies CATRKETGTETQYF.